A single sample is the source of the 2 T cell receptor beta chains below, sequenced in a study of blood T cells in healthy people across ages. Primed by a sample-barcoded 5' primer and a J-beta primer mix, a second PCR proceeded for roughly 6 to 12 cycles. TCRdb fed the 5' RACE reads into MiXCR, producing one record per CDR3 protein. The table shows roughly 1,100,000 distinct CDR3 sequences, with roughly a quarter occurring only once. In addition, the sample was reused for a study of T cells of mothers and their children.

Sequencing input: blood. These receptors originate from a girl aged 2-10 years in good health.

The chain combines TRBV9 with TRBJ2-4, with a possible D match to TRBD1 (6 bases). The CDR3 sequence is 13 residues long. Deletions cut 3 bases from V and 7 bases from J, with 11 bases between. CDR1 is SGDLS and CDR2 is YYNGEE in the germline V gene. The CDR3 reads CASSDGTTNIQYF. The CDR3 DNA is TGTGCCAGCAGCGATGGGACAACGAACATTCAGTACTTC.

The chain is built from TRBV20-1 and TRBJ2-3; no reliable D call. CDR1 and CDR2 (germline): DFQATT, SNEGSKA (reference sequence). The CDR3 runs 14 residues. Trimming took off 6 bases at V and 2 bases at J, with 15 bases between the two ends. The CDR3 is CSAPQEAATDTQYF. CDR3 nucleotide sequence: TGCAGTGCCCCCCAAGAGGCAGCCACAGATACGCAGTATTTT.